The entry below gives a single TCR beta chain sequence along with its context. Its antigen remains unknown. These data originate in a study of identifying expanded T cells in peripheral blood. General study findings and limits: Technical replicates showed around 1.1 changed clones; roughly two weeks roughly 16; four weeks 19. Across healthy donors, higher total template counts meant significantly greater roughly two-week count variance.

This CDR3 contains 17 residues. Germline V gene sequence: CDR1 PRHDT, CDR2 FYEKMQ (reference sequence). With 0 bases removed from V and 6 bases from J, the gap between germline ends came to 19 bases. Healthy donors had no documented immune events, such as infections, while sampled. Libraries were prepared by immunoSEQ multiplex PCR; TCRdb keeps only in-frame clonotypes and omits some of them. In the table there are about 94,000 clones, approximately 86% of which are singletons. Sequenced input: blood. The chain joins TRBV13 to TRBJ2-3; D is tentatively TRBD1 or TRBD2 (6 bases each). This clonotype was sampled from a person aged 18-69 years in good health. The CDR3 sequence is CASSLGRGGFSRDTQYF. CDR3 sequence (DNA): TGTGCCAGCAGCTTAGGCCGAGGGGGGTTTTCCCGCGATACGCAGTATTTT.